This T cell receptor (beta chain) was sequenced in a study of T cell responses to AZD1222 COVID-19 vaccine. Study results and limitations: Repertoires were sampled only after the peak T cell response.

Germline CDR1 reads MGHDK; CDR2 reads SYGVNS. The CDR3 has 16 amino acids. J gave up 6 bases and V 8 bases, and 14 bases lay outside the gene matches. This clone occurred once. Its antigen is not identified. Generated by immunoSEQ multiplex PCR, the TCRdb table keeps only in-frame clones and is missing some. The repertoire has some 120,000 clones, around 92% of them found once; the top ten carry under 3.5%. This sequence joins TRBV25-1 and TRBJ2-7; 12 bases align to TRBD1. The sequence came from an adult in good health. The sample in question was peripheral blood, obtained on day 0 of AZD1222 vaccination. The chain's CDR3 is CASAYLGQGARGEQYF. The CDR3 DNA sequence: TGTGCCAGCGCGTACTTGGGACAGGGGGCACGTGGCGAGCAGTACTTC.